Following are 8 T cell receptor beta chains from one sample sequenced in a study of blood T cell repertoires in COVID-19. Profiled with immunoSEQ multiplex PCR; TCRdb holds only in-frame clones, not every one. The data contain approximately 670,000 clones, approximately 90% of them singletons. Sample: peripheral blood. The receptors derive from a young woman with acute or convalescent COVID-19.

The chain uses TRBV19 and TRBJ2-2; D not resolved. V was trimmed by 4 bases and J by 5 bases, leaving 11 bases between them. The germline V gene has CDR1 LNHDA and CDR2 SQIVND (reference sequence). The CDR3 totals 14 residues. For the CDR3, the DNA is TGTGCCAGTAGTACGGCAGGTGGGACCGGGGAGCTGTTTTTT. Translating it yields CASSTAGGTGELFF.

This sequence joins TRBV14 and TRBJ2-5; weak D call: TRBD1 (6 bases). The CDR3 runs to 15 residues. V lost 6 bases and J lost 2, with 16 bases in between. CDR1 is SGHDN and CDR2 is FVKESK in the germline V gene. CDR3 DNA sequence: TGTGCCAGCAGTTCCCGGGACACCTTTCAAGAGACCCAGTACTTC. Protein: CASSSRDTFQETQYF. Supplemented by reference TRBV14 and TRBJ2-5, the full variable domain reads EAGVTQFPSHSVIEKGQTVTLRCDPISGHDNLYWYRRVMGKEIKFLLHFVKESKQDESGMPNNRFLAERTGGTYSTLKVQPAELEDSGVYFCASSSRDTFQETQYFGPGTRLLVL.

About this clone itself: Other DNA sequences in the same sample also yield this CDR3. This chain links TRBV7-2 with TRBJ2-3; D might be TRBD1 (6 bases). Germline V CDR1 and CDR2: SGHTA, FQGNSA. With 3 bases removed from V and 2 bases from J, the gap between germline ends came to 9 bases. The CDR3 is 14 residues long. CDR3 in amino acids: CASSLDSYTDTQYF. The CDR3 DNA reads TGTGCCAGCAGCTTGGACAGTTACACAGATACGCAGTATTTT.

A single count supports this clone. Written as DNA, the CDR3 is TGTGCCAGCAGCTTAGATGCGGGGTATGGCTACACCTTC. Translating it yields CASSLDAGYGYTF. The gene calls are TRBV11-2 and TRBJ1-2; D not resolved. The germline CDR1 and CDR2 sequences are SGHAT and FQNNGV. The V gene lost 0 bases and the J gene lost 5 bases, with 7 bases spanning the gap. The CDR3 contains 13 residues.

The chain carries TRBV24-1 and TRBJ1-1, with D possibly TRBD1 on 6 matching bases. CDR3 length: 14 amino acids. Germline-derived CDR1 and CDR2 are KGHDR and SFDVKD. Trimming removed 7 bases from V and 0 bases from J, with 11 bases in between. CDR3 residues: CATRDSRMNTEAFF. CDR3 nucleotides: TGTGCCACCAGGGACAGTAGGATGAACACTGAAGCTTTCTTT.

This chain joins TRBV18 and TRBJ1-1; 7 bases align to TRBD1. CDR1 is KGHSH, CDR2 LQKENI, per germline. V was pared by 4 bases and J by 2 bases, with 10 bases of the junction left unmatched. There are 16 residues in the CDR3. The DNA for the CDR3 is TGTGCCAGCTCACTCGGACAGGCTGTGGTAAACACTGAAGCTTTCTTT. It yields the protein CASSLGQAVVNTEAFF.

This rearrangement joins TRBV7-2 to TRBJ1-4, with TRBD1 matching over 9 bases. Trimming at V came to 1 base and at J to 5 bases, leaving 8 bases not matched to a gene. Germline V gives CDR1 SGHTA, CDR2 FQGNSA. The CDR3 consists of 17 residues. The CDR3 is CASSLGARTGGNEKLFF. As DNA, the CDR3 is TGTGCCAGCAGCTTAGGGGCCCGTACAGGGGGCAATGAAAAACTGTTTTTT. Supplemented by reference TRBV7-2 and TRBJ1-4, the full variable domain reads GAGVSQSPSNKVTEKGKDVELRCDPISGHTALYWYRQSLGQGLEFLIYFQGNSAPDKSGLPSDRFSAERTGGSVSTLTIQRTQQEDSAVYLCASSLGARTGGNEKLFFGSGTQLSVL.

This chain links TRBV7-2 with TRBJ1-6; tentative D call: TRBD1 (5 bases). Germline lookup yields CDR1 SGHTA and CDR2 FQGNSA. The CDR3 has 16 amino acids. V was clipped by 6 bases and J by 6 bases, with 18 bases between them. The CDR3: CASRYSLGVLNSPLHF. DNA for the CDR3: TGTGCCAGCAGATACAGCTTAGGGGTACTTAATTCACCCCTCCACTTT.